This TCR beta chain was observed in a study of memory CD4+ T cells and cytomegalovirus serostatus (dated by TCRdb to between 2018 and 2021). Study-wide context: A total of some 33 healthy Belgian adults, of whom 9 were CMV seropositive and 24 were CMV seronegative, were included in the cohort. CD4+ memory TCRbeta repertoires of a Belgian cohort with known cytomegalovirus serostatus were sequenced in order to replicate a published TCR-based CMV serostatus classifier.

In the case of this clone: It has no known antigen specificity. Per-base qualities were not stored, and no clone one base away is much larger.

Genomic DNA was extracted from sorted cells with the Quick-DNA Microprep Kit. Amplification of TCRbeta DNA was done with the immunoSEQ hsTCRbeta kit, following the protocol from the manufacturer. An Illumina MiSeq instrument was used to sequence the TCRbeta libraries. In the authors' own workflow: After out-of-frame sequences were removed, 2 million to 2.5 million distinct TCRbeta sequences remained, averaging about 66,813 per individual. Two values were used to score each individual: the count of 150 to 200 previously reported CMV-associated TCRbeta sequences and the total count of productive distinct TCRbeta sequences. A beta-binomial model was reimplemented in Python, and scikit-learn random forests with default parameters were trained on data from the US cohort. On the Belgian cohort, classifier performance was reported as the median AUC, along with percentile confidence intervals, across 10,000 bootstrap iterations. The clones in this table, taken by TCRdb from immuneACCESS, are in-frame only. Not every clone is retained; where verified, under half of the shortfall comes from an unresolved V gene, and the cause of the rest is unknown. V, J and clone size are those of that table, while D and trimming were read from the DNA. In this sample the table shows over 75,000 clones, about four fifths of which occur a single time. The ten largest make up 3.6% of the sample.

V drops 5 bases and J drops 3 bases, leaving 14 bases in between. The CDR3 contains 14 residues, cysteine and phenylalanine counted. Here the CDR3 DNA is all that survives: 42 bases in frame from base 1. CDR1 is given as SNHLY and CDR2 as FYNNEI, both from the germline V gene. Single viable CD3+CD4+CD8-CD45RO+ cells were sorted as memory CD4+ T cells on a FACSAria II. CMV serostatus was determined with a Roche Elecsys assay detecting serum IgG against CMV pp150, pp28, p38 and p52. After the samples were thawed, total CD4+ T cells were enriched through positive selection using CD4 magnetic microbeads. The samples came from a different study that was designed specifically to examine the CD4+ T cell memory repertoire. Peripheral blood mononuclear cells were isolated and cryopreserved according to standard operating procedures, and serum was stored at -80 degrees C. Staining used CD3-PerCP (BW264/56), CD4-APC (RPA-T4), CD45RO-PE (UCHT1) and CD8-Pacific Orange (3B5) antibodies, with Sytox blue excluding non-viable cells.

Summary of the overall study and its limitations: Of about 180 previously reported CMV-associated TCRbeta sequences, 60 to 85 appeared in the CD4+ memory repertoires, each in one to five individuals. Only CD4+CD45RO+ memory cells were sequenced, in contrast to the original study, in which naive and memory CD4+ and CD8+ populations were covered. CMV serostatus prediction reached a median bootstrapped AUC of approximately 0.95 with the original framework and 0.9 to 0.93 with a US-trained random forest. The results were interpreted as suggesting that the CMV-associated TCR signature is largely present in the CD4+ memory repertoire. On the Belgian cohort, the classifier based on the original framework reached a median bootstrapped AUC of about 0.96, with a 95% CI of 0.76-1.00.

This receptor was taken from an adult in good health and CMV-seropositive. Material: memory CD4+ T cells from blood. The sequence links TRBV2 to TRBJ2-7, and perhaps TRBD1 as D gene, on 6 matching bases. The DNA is TGTGCCAGCAGTCAACAGGGTGGAGGCTACGAGCAGTACTTC. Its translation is CASSQQGGGYEQYF.